The 22 T cell receptor beta chains in this list originate from one sample, sequenced in a study of T cell changes during pregnancy in multiple sclerosis (dated by TCRdb to between 2018 and 2021). The receptor library was made with the immunoSEQ multiplex PCR assay. TCRdb mirrors the immuneACCESS table, restricted to in-frame sequences. Some clones are absent from its copies; in checked studies, under half trace to an unresolved V gene, and the reason for the others is unknown. A total of around 52,000 clones appear in this sample, under 95% of them only once. The ten largest clones take up roughly 0.2% of the sample. The sample here was CD4+ T cells from peripheral blood mononuclear cells, taken in the second trimester of pregnancy. These receptors all come from a female donor with multiple sclerosis, enrolled in a pregnancy study.

The V and J genes are TRBV10-3 and TRBJ2-1, with 9 bases fitting TRBD2. V lost 10 bases and J lost 5; bases outside the gene matches: 12. Germline assignment: CDR1 ENHRY and CDR2 SYGVKD. The CDR3 consists of 15 residues. This CDR3 reads CATSITASGNNEQFF. For the CDR3, the DNA is TGTGCCACCTCGATCACGGCTAGCGGGAACAATGAGCAGTTCTTC.

The chain uses TRBV18 and TRBJ1-5; 7 bases match TRBD1. There are 17 residues in the CDR3. Germline CDR1 KGHSH, CDR2 LQKENI. Trimming took 6 bases from V and 1 from J; bases not matched to a gene: 12. CDR3 sequence: CASSDDRGRGSNQPQHF. The DNA for the CDR3 is TGTGCCAGCTCGGACGATCGGGGCAGGGGGAGCAATCAGCCCCAGCATTTT.

The chain couples TRBV5-4 to TRBJ2-1, with 12 nucleotides matching TRBD2. The V and J ends lost 4 bases and 3 bases, in that order; junction bases with no gene match: 8. The CDR3 contains 17 residues. Germline V gives CDR1 SGHNT, CDR2 YYREEE (reference sequence). CDR3 residues: CASSRTSGLAGYNEQFF. CDR3 DNA sequence: TGTGCCAGCAGCCGTACTTCGGGACTAGCGGGCTACAATGAGCAGTTCTTC.

Here the CDR3 DNA reads TGTGCCAGCAGCTTAAGGATCCTCCGCCGGGGGACTAGCGGCACCGGGGAGCTGTTTTTT. It encodes CASSLRILRRGTSGTGELFF. The chain couples TRBV13 to TRBJ2-2, with TRBD2 matching over 11 bases. The V segment lost 2 bases and the J segment 4 bases; nucleotides outside the gene matches: 15. Germline loops: CDR1 PRHDT, CDR2 FYEKMQ (reference sequence). CDR3 length: 20 residues. The full variable domain, rest sourced from reference TRBV13 and TRBJ2-2, is AAGVIQSPRHLIKEKRETATLKCYPIPRHDTVYWYQQGPGQDPQFLISFYEKMQSDKGSIPDRFSAQQFSDYHSELNMSSLELGDSALYFCASSLRILRRGTSGTGELFFGEGSRLTVL.

The V gene is TRBV9, the J gene TRBJ2-5; 8 bases match TRBD1. The CDR3 is 17 residues long. Losses at the gene ends were 4 bases for V and 4 bases for J; bases not matched to a gene: 15. Per the germline V gene, CDR1 is SGDLS and CDR2 is YYNGEE. CDR3 protein: CASSPRQDRVVRETQYF. The CDR3, as DNA: TGTGCCAGCAGCCCCCGACAGGACAGGGTGGTCCGAGAGACCCAGTACTTC.

The chain is built from TRBV6-6 and TRBJ1-4; D unclear. V lost 3 bases and J lost 8, with 13 bases in between. In germline, CDR1 is MNHNY, CDR2 SVGAGI (reference sequence). This CDR3 has 14 residues. The CDR3 loop is CASSYIPEREKLFF. The CDR3 nucleotides read TGTGCCAGCAGTTATATCCCCGAGCGGGAAAAACTGTTTTTT.

The chain is built from TRBV27 and TRBJ2-3, with 11 nucleotides matching TRBD2. V shed 5 bases and J 5 bases; nucleotides not matched to a gene: 9. CDR3 length: 16 amino acids. Germline CDR1 reads MNHEY; CDR2 reads SMNVEV (reference sequence). CDR3 DNA sequence: TGTGCCAGCAGTCCTCGACTAGCGGGACCCTTAGATACGCAGTATTTT. Translating gives CASSPRLAGPLDTQYF.

This chain uses TRBV29-1 with TRBJ2-1; D remains ambiguous. The V gene lost 7 bases and the J gene lost 2 bases, with 12 bases spanning the gap. This CDR3 region has 13 residues. Germline CDR1 SQVTM, CDR2 ANQGSEA. CDR3 in DNA: TGCAGCGGATCGGATAGCCCCTACAATGAGCAGTTCTTC. Protein sequence: CSGSDSPYNEQFF.

The chain couples TRBV19 to TRBJ2-3, with D tentatively TRBD1 (7 bases). V lost 4 bases and J 0 bases, leaving 17 bases between the germline ends. This CDR3 is built from 17 residues. Germline CDR1 is LNHDA and CDR2 is SQIVND (reference sequence). The DNA for the CDR3 is TGTGCCAGTAGTACTCGGACAGGCGGGACAAGCACAGATACGCAGTATTTT. As protein: CASSTRTGGTSTDTQYF.

The chain is built from TRBV2 and TRBJ1-1, with D unresolved. The CDR3 covers 13 residues. CDR1 is SNHLY, CDR2 FYNNEI, per germline. Trimming removed 1 base at V and 6 bases at J, with 9 bases between. CDR3 sequence: CASSEVGRPEAFF. The CDR3 DNA is TGTGCCAGCAGTGAAGTAGGGAGGCCTGAAGCTTTCTTT.

This chain's CDR3 is CASSIGHPNTEAFF. The DNA of the CDR3 is TGTGCCAGTAGTATAGGTCATCCGAACACTGAAGCTTTCTTT. V gene TRBV19 combines with J gene TRBJ1-1; D gene ambiguous. Germline V CDR1 and CDR2: LNHDA, SQIVND (reference sequence). This CDR3 has 14 residues. The V gene lost 1 base and the J gene lost 1 base, with 7 bases spanning the gap.

The chain employs TRBV11-2 and TRBJ2-2; D is unresolved. This CDR3 spans 15 amino acids. V lost 5 bases to trimming and J lost 6 bases, with 16 bases between them. CDR1 is SGHAT and CDR2 is FQNNGV in the germline V gene. CDR3 sequence reads: CASSDDSPLAGELFF. The CDR3 region has the DNA TGTGCCAGCAGCGACGACTCGCCCCTAGCCGGGGAGCTGTTTTTT.

The DNA for the CDR3 is TGTGCCAGCAGCCAAGGGGTTTTAGAGGTCAATGAGCAGTTCTTC. Protein sequence: CASSQGVLEVNEQFF. The chain couples TRBV14 to TRBJ2-1; D gene uncertain. Germline V lookup: CDR1 SGHDN, CDR2 FVKESK. The CDR3 length is 15 residues. Trimming cost V 1 base and J 6 bases, with 13 bases left between them.

The chain recombines TRBV19 with TRBJ1-2, with TRBD1 matching 8 bases. CDR1 LNHDA and CDR2 SQIVND come from the germline V gene (reference sequence). With V trimmed by 8 bases and J by 4 bases, 6 bases remained unmatched. The CDR3 has 13 amino acids. The CDR3 loop reads CASARQGPYGYTF. CDR3 coding DNA: TGTGCCAGTGCAAGACAGGGGCCCTATGGCTACACCTTC.

This chain uses TRBV7-3 with TRBJ2-5, with 7 bases lining up with TRBD1. The CDR3 extends over 15 amino acids. V was clipped by 3 bases and J by 5 bases; unmatched bases: 9. Per germline, CDR1 SGHTA and CDR2 FQGTGA. Here the CDR3 reads CASSLQGVSGETQYF. In DNA form, the CDR3 reads TGTGCCAGCAGCTTGCAGGGGGTCTCAGGTGAGACCCAGTACTTC.

The chain employs TRBV27 and TRBJ2-1; D may be TRBD1 (6 bases). Germline V CDR1 and CDR2: MNHEY, SMNVEV (reference sequence). Trimming removed 5 bases from V and 7 bases from J, with 24 bases in between. The CDR3 has 17 residues. The CDR3 DNA is TGTGCCAGCAGTCCACAACAGGGCATTATGGTCGAAAATGAGCAGTTCTTC. Its protein is CASSPQQGIMVENEQFF.

The rearrangement uses TRBV9 and TRBJ2-5, with TRBD2 as a possible D gene (6 bases). CDR1 and CDR2 from the germline V gene are SGDLS and YYNGEE. V was shortened by 4 bases and J by 1 base, with 17 bases between the two germline ends. The CDR3 spans 16 residues. The CDR3 DNA sequence: TGTGCCAGCAGCCCCTGGGGTAGCGGTACCCAAGAGACCCAGTACTTC. As protein: CASSPWGSGTQETQYF.

The chain is built from TRBV28 and TRBJ1-5; the match to TRBD1 covers 9 bases. The length of the CDR3 is 15 residues. Trimming at V came to 8 bases and at J to 2 bases, leaving 7 bases not matched to a gene. Germline V gene data show CDR1 as MDHEN and CDR2 as SYDVKM. The CDR3 protein is CASATRTGGNQPQHF. Written as DNA, the CDR3 is TGTGCCAGCGCAACCCGGACAGGGGGCAATCAGCCCCAGCATTTT.

The chain uses TRBV7-8 and TRBJ2-7; 8 positions match TRBD1. This CDR3 has 18 residues. The ends lost 3 bases at V and 2 bases at J; junction bases unmatched: 15. Germline V gene lookup returns CDR1 SGHVS and CDR2 FQNEAQ. For the CDR3, the DNA is TGTGCCAGCAGCTTTCCCAGGGCGGGACAGGCCACTCCCTACGAGCAGTACTTC. This codes for CASSFPRAGQATPYEQYF.

The chain couples TRBV6-5 to TRBJ2-5; 10 bases are shared with TRBD1. This CDR3 comprises 15 residues. Trimming removed 6 bases from V and 2 bases from J; junction bases left unmatched: 6. Looked up from germline, CDR1 is MNHEY and CDR2 is SVGAGI. The CDR3 region has the DNA TGTGCCAGCAGCCTCGACAGGGGGCGGCAAGAGACCCAGTACTTC. This encodes CASSLDRGRQETQYF.

The rearrangement uses TRBV6-5 and TRBJ2-3, with D possibly TRBD1 on 6 matching bases. Trimming took off 5 bases at V and 4 bases at J, with 13 bases between the two ends. Germline CDR1 is MNHEY and CDR2 is SVGAGI. This CDR3 is built from 14 residues. For the CDR3, the DNA is TGTGCCAGCAGTGAAGGGGGTGTCGCAGATACGCAGTATTTT. This sequence encodes CASSEGGVADTQYF.

J is TRBJ2-5 and V is TRBV11-2; 12 nucleotides line up with TRBD2. This CDR3 is built from 15 residues. Germline CDR1 reads SGHAT; CDR2 reads FQNNGV. Trimming at V came to 5 bases and at J to 2 bases, leaving 3 bases not matched to a gene. The CDR3 loop is CASSTGLAGQETQYF. The CDR3 DNA follows: TGTGCCAGCAGCACCGGACTAGCGGGGCAAGAGACCCAGTACTTC.